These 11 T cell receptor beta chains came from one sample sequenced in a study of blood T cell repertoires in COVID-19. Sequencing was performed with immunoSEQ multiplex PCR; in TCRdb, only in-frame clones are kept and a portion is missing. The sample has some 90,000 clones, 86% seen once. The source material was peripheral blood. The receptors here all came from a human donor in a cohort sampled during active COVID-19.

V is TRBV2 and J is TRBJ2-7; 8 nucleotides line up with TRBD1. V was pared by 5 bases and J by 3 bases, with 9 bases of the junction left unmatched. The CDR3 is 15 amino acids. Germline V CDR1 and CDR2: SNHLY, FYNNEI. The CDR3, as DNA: TGTGCCAGCAGTCATCGGACAGGGAGGTACTACGAGCAGTACTTC. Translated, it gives CASSHRTGRYYEQYF.

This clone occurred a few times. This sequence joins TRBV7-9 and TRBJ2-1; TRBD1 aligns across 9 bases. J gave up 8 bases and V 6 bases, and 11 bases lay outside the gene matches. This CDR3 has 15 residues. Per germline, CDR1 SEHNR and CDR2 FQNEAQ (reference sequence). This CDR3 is CASRWTGDLSYEQFF. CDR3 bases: TGTGCCAGCAGGTGGACAGGGGACCTCTCCTATGAGCAGTTCTTC.

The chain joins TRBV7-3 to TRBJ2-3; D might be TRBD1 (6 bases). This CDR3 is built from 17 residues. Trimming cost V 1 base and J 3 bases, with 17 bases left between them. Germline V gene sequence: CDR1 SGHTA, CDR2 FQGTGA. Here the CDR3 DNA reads TGTGCCAGCAGCTTAAAGGGGACACCATTCTCGACAGATACGCAGTATTTT. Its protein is CASSLKGTPFSTDTQYF.

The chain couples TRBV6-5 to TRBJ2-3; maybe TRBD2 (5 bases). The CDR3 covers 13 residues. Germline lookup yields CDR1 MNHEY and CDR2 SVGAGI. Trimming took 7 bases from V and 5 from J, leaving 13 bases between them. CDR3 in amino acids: CASTPRVVDTQYF. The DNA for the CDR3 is TGTGCCAGCACCCCGAGGGTAGTAGATACGCAGTATTTT.

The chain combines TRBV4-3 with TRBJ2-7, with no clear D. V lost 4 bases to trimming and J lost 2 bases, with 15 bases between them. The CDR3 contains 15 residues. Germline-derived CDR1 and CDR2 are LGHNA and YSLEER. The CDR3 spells CASSLQTGITYEQYF. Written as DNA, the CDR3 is TGCGCCAGCAGCCTTCAGACTGGAATCACCTACGAGCAGTACTTC.

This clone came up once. The CDR3 loop is CASSILAGEYNEQFF. CDR3 DNA sequence: TGTGCCAGTAGTATCCTAGCGGGAGAATACAATGAGCAGTTCTTC. The chain uses TRBV19 and TRBJ2-1; 10 bases agree with TRBD2. V dropped 3 bases and J dropped 4; count of bases not matched to a gene: 3. CDR1 is LNHDA, CDR2 SQIVND, per germline (reference sequence). There are 15 residues in the CDR3.

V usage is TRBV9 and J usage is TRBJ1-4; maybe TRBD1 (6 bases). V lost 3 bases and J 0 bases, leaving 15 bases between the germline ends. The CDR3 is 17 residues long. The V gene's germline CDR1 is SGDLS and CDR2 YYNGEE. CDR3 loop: CASSDNRDTATNEKLFF. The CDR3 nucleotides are TGTGCCAGCAGCGACAACCGGGACACTGCAACTAATGAAAAACTGTTTTTT. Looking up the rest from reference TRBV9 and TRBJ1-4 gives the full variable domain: DSGVTQTPKHLITATGQRVTLRCSPRSGDLSVYWYQQSLDQGLQFLIQYYNGEERAKGNILERFSAQQFPDLHSELNLSSLELGDSALYFCASSDNRDTATNEKLFFGSGTQLSVL.

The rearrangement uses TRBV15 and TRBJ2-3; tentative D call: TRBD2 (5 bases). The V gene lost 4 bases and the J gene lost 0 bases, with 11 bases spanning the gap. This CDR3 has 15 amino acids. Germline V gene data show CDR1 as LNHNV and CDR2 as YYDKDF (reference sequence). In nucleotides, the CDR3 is TGTGCCACCAGCACCCAGACGGGGAGCACAGATACGCAGTATTTT. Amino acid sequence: CATSTQTGSTDTQYF.

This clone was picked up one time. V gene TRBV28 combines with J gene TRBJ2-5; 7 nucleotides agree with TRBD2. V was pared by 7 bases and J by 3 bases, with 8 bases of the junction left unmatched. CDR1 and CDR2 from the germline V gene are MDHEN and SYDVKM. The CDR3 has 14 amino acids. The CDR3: CASNPAGDEETQYF. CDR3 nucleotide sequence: TGTGCCAGCAACCCGGCGGGGGATGAAGAGACCCAGTACTTC.

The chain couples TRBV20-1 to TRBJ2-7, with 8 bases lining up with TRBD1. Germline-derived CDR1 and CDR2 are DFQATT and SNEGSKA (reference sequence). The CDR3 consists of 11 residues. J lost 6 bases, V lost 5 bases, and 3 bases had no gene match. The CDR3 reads CSALDRGEQYF. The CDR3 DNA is TGCAGTGCTCTCGACAGGGGCGAGCAGTACTTC.

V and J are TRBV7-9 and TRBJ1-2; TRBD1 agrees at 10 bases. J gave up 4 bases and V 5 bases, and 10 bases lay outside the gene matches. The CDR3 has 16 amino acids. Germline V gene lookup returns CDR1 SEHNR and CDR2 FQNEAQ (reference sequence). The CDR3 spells CASSATTGQGPYGYTF. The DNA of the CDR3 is TGTGCCAGCAGCGCGACTACGGGACAGGGGCCCTATGGCTACACCTTC.